These T cell receptor beta chains were read from a single sample in a study of T-cell memory formation after mild COVID-19. A single record per CDR3 protein comes from TCRdb applying MiXCR to the 5' RACE reads. The data hold over 300,000 distinct CDR3 sequences, with around 20% observed a single time. The specimen was PBMCs or a T cell subset sorted from them (not recorded which). These TCRs come from a man aged 18 to 29 who had mild COVID-19 (a few samples of this study predate the infection). Cell type and time point are not known. CDR3s include the opening cysteine and the closing phenylalanine or tryptophan. A D gene is named only where the DNA matches it firmly. Size is omitted from some rows. Given values are once, few, many or a class for expanded clones.

V: TRBV7-2
D: NA
size: NA
length: 12
J: TRBJ2-5
DNA: TGTGCCAGCAGCTGGGGCGGGGAGACCCAGTACTTC
CDR3: CASSWGGETQYF

V: TRBV30
D: NA
size: NA
length: 14
J: TRBJ2-3
DNA: TGTGCCTGGAATTTGGGGGCTAGCACAGATACGCAGTATTTT
CDR3: CAWNLGASTDTQYF

V: TRBV5-6
D: NA
size: few
length: 14
J: TRBJ1-5
DNA: TGTGCCAGCAGCGGGGCAGGGGGCAATCAGCCCCAGCATTTT
CDR3: CASSGAGGNQPQHF

V: TRBV13
D: NA
size: few
length: 13
J: TRBJ1-1
DNA: TGTGCCAGCAGCTTAGTGGGGGCCACACAAGCTTTCTTT
CDR3: CASSLVGATQAFF

V: TRBV12-3/TRBV12-4
D: TRBD1
size: many
length: 13
J: TRBJ2-2
DNA: TGTGCCAGCACCAGACAGGGTACCGGGGAGCTGTTTTTT
CDR3: CASTRQGTGELFF

V: TRBV19
D: TRBD2
size: many
length: 14
J: TRBJ2-1
DNA: TGTGCCAGTAGCGGGGGGAGTTCCTACAATGAGCAGTTCTTC
CDR3: CASSGGSSYNEQFF

V: TRBV5-6
D: NA
size: NA
length: 14
J: TRBJ1-1
DNA: TGTGCCAGCAGCCCAGACAGACGGGTCACTGAAGCTTTCTTT
CDR3: CASSPDRRVTEAFF

V: TRBV7-2
D: TRBD2
size: few
length: 17
J: TRBJ2-1
DNA: TGTGCCAGCAGCTTTTCTTGGGGGGGAAGCTCCTACAATGAGCAGTTCTTC
CDR3: CASSFSWGGSSYNEQFF

V: TRBV6-6
D: NA
size: few
length: 14
J: TRBJ2-7
DNA: TGTGCCAGCAGTTACCGAGAGGGGATCGCCGAGCAGTACTTC
CDR3: CASSYREGIAEQYF

V: TRBV6-5
D: NA
size: few
length: 15
J: TRBJ1-1
DNA: TGTGCCAGCAGTTGGACACAGGGACTGAACACTGAAGCTTTCTTT
CDR3: CASSWTQGLNTEAFF

V: TRBV12-3/TRBV12-4
D: TRBD2
size: few
length: 15
J: TRBJ2-2
DNA: TGTGCCAGCAATCCGCGGGGGGAGAACACCGGGGAGCTGTTTTTT
CDR3: CASNPRGENTGELFF

V: TRBV4-3
D: NA
size: NA
length: 17
J: TRBJ1-3
DNA: TGCGCCATCAGCCAAGAGTTGGCAGGGACTTTTGGAAACACCATATATTTT
CDR3: CAISQELAGTFGNTIYF